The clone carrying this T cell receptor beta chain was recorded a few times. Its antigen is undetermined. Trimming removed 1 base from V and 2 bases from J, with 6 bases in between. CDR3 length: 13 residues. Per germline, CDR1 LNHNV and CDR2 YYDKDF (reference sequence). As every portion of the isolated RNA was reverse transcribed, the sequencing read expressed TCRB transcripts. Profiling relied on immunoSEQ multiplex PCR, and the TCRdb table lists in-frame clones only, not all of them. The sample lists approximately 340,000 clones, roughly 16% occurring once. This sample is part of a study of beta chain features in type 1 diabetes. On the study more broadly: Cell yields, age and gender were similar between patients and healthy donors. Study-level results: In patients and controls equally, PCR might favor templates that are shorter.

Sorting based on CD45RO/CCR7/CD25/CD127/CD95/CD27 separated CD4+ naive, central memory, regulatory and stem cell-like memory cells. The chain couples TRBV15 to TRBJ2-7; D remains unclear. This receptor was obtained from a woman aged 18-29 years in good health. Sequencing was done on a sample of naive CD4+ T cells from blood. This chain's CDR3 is CATSRGATYEQYF. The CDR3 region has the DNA TGTGCCACCAGCAGAGGCGCGACCTACGAGCAGTACTTC.